Here is one TCR beta chain with its context. Using immunoSEQ multiplex PCR, the repertoire was profiled, and TCRdb retains in-frame clones only, with some absent. The sample contains about 40,000 clones, around 90% of which appear only once. V lost 11 bases and J 10 bases, leaving 30 bases between the germline ends. The germline gives CDR1 LNHDA, CDR2 SQIVND (reference sequence). The CDR3 sequence is 16 residues long. The record originates from a study of T cell changes during pregnancy in multiple sclerosis. The TCR sequence derives from a female donor with multiple sclerosis, enrolled in a pregnancy study. The rearrangement links TRBV19 to TRBJ2-1; D is possibly TRBD1 or TRBD2 (9 bases each). The specimen comprised CD4+ T cells from peripheral blood mononuclear cells, sampled in the third trimester of pregnancy. CDR3 sequence reads: CAVRDRASGKVGEQFF. CDR3 DNA sequence: TGTGCCGTCCGGGACAGGGCTAGCGGGAAGGTAGGGGAGCAGTTCTTC.